Presented here are 29 T cell receptor beta chains from one specimen sequenced in a study of cytomegalovirus exposure and HLA in healthy donors. PCR employed 60 Vbeta and 13 Jbeta primers. TCRdb keeps only in-frame clones here, not all; method: immunoSEQ multiplex PCR. The data show over 50,000 clones, roughly 80% seen once. The source material was PBMCs. These receptors originate from a man aged 35-49 years in good health and CMV-seronegative.

This rearrangement joins TRBV27 to TRBJ2-7; possible D gene TRBD2, 6 bases. Between the trimmed V and J ends, which lost 3 bases and 3 bases, there was a span of 15 bases. The germline V gene encodes CDR1 MNHEY and CDR2 SMNVEV (reference sequence). There are 15 residues in the CDR3. CDR3 sequence reads: CASSFRRGLLYEQYF. CDR3 in DNA: TGTGCCAGCAGTTTTCGGCGGGGCCTCCTCTACGAGCAGTACTTC.

The genes are TRBV4-1 and TRBJ2-7; TRBD2 agrees at 7 bases. Looked up from germline, CDR1 is MGHRA and CDR2 is YSYEKL. V was clipped by 1 base and J by 6 bases; unmatched bases: 3. This CDR3 has 13 residues. CDR3 in amino acids: CASSQVASGEQYV. The CDR3 DNA reads TGCGCCAGCAGCCAAGTGGCTAGCGGCGAGCAGTACGTC.

The V call is TRBV5-1, the J call TRBJ1-2; 9 bases map to TRBD1. This CDR3 is built from 15 residues. Germline CDR1 reads SGHRS; CDR2 reads YFSETQ. V shed 0 bases and J 2 bases; nucleotides not matched to a gene: 2. DNA of the CDR3: TGCGCCAGCAGCTTGGGTGGGACAGGGAACTATGGCTACACCTTC. Translated: CASSLGGTGNYGYTF.

J is TRBJ2-2 and V is TRBV29-1; weak D call: TRBD1 (6 bases). This CDR3 spans 11 amino acids. V lost 7 bases to trimming and J lost 5 bases, with 8 bases between them. Germline V gene lookup returns CDR1 SQVTM and CDR2 ANQGSEA. CDR3 in DNA: TGCAGCGGGGGGCGTACCGGGGAGCTGTTTTTT. It yields the protein CSGGRTGELFF.

This clone is a singleton in its sample. The chain has TRBV9 and TRBJ1-1, with unresolved D. V gave up 0 bases and J gave up 2 bases, with 8 bases separating them. The length of the CDR3 is 14 residues. Germline loops: CDR1 SGDLS, CDR2 YYNGEE. CDR3 sequence reads: CASSVGRANTEAFF. The CDR3 nucleotides are TGTGCCAGCAGCGTAGGGCGGGCAAACACTGAAGCTTTCTTT.

The sample holds one count of this clone. V is TRBV6-6 and J is TRBJ2-5, with 8 bases that match TRBD1. The J call may be mistaken, given a closer DNA end match to TRBJ2-7. Germline lookup yields CDR1 MNHNY and CDR2 SVGAGI (reference sequence). There are 14 residues in the CDR3. DNA of the CDR3: TGTGCCAGCAGTTACCCCGACAGGGGCCACGAGCAGTACTTC. This sequence encodes CASSYPDRGHEQYF.

J is TRBJ2-7 and V is TRBV10-1; 8 positions agree with TRBD1. CDR1 is WNHNN and CDR2 is SYGVQD in the germline V gene (reference sequence). This CDR3 comprises 15 residues. Trimming removed 6 bases from V and 6 bases from J; junction bases left unmatched: 13. The CDR3 loop reads CASSPEGQGSCEQYV. Written as DNA, the CDR3 is TGCGCCAGCAGCCCTGAAGGACAGGGAAGTTGCGAGCAGTACGTC.

CDR3 sequence: CATSRVRTSNEKLFF. In DNA form, the CDR3 reads TGTGCCACCAGCAGAGTCCGGACAAGTAACGAAAAACTGTTTTTT. The gene calls are TRBV15 and TRBJ1-4; TRBD1 is a possible D gene (5 bases). Deletions cut 1 base from V and 8 bases from J, with 14 bases between. Germline CDR1 reads LNHNV; CDR2 reads YYDKDF (reference sequence). The CDR3 is 15 residues long.

In this sample, this clone turned up once. This chain links TRBV19 with TRBJ1-2; the D gene is possibly TRBD1 (6 bases). V was clipped by 6 bases and J by 5 bases, with 22 bases between them. CDR3 length equals 16 residues. Per germline, CDR1 LNHDA and CDR2 SQIVND (reference sequence). Here the CDR3 DNA reads TGTGCCAGTAGCCCAAGTGGGGGGGGCGCGTTTTATGGCTACACCTTC. Its translation: CASSPSGGGAFYGYTF.

Only one count was recorded for this clone. This chain links TRBV6-5 with TRBJ2-5; a possible D gene is TRBD2 (5 bases). V was pared by 0 bases and J by 5 bases, with 13 bases between. Germline V CDR1 and CDR2: MNHEY, SVGAGI. The CDR3 sequence is 15 residues long. The DNA of the CDR3 is TGTGCCAGCAGTTACTCCGGACTGGCAAGTGAGACCCAGTACTTC. The encoded protein is CASSYSGLASETQYF.

The genes are TRBV7-9 and TRBJ2-5, with D perhaps matching TRBD2 (7 bases). The CDR3 consists of 15 residues. V lost 1 base and J lost 5, with 14 bases in between. CDR1 and CDR2 (germline): SEHNR, FQNEAQ (reference sequence). CDR3 DNA: TGTGCCAGCAGCTTAGATTCGGGGGGCCCGGAGACCCAGTACTTC. Translating it yields CASSLDSGGPETQYF.

This clone turned up a few times. This sequence joins TRBV6-1 and TRBJ1-4, with 7 bases fitting TRBD1. The CDR3 is made up of 14 amino acids. CDR1 is MNHNS, CDR2 SASEGT, per germline. Losses at the gene ends were 4 bases for V and 10 bases for J; bases not matched to a gene: 9. CDR3 protein: CASSADRVQRKLFF. The CDR3 DNA follows: TGTGCCAGCAGTGCTGACAGGGTTCAGAGAAAACTGTTTTTT.

The chain couples TRBV11-2 to TRBJ1-2, with D tentatively TRBD1 (6 bases). The CDR3 has 18 residues. Trimming removed 1 base at V and 2 bases at J, with 20 bases between. CDR1 SGHAT and CDR2 FQNNGV come from the germline V gene. This CDR3 reads CASSLVSGRTELNYGYTF. The CDR3 nucleotides are TGTGCCAGCAGCTTAGTCTCGGGTCGGACAGAATTAAACTATGGCTACACCTTC. Together with reference TRBV11-2 and TRBJ1-2, the CDR3 gives the full variable domain: EAGVAQSPRYKIIEKRQSVAFWCNPISGHATLYWYQQILGQGPKLLIQFQNNGVVDDSQLPKDRFSAERLKGVDSTLKIQPAKLEDSAVYLCASSLVSGRTELNYGYTFGSGTRLTVV.

This chain links TRBV30 with TRBJ2-2, with TRBD2 as a possible D gene (6 bases). The V gene lost 0 bases and the J gene lost 4 bases, with 12 bases spanning the gap. Germline-derived CDR1 and CDR2 are GTSNPN and SVGIG (reference sequence). There are 15 residues in the CDR3. CDR3 in DNA: TGTGCCTGGAGTGTAATCTCCGGGGGCACCGGGGAGCTGTTTTTT. It specifies CAWSVISGGTGELFF.

The table lists this clone with a few counts. The chain carries TRBV18 and TRBJ2-3, with D perhaps matching TRBD2 (6 bases). The germline V gene encodes CDR1 KGHSH and CDR2 LQKENI. V gave up 9 bases and J gave up 0 bases, with 10 bases separating them. The CDR3 consists of 13 residues. The CDR3: CASSGLSTDTQYF. CDR3 DNA sequence: TGTGCCAGTAGCGGTTTGAGCACAGATACGCAGTATTTT.

This clone was counted a single time. The gene calls are TRBV6-5 and TRBJ1-2; D is undetermined. V was cut by 8 bases and J by 5 bases, with 18 bases left in between. The CDR3 spans 14 residues. The germline gives CDR1 MNHEY, CDR2 SVGAGI. The CDR3 here is CASQPWNGEYGYTF. CDR3 sequence (DNA): TGTGCCAGCCAACCATGGAACGGAGAATATGGCTACACCTTC.

Only one count was recorded for this clone. The chain employs TRBV30 and TRBJ2-5; D ambiguous. CDR1 is GTSNPN and CDR2 is SVGIG in the germline V gene (reference sequence). Trimming removed 3 bases at V and 2 bases at J, with 7 bases between. The CDR3 consists of 12 residues. CDR3 protein: CAWSETQETQYF. The DNA of the CDR3 is TGTGCCTGGAGCGAGACTCAAGAGACCCAGTACTTC.

The chain joins TRBV7-2 to TRBJ2-5, with D possibly TRBD1 on 6 matching bases. This CDR3 is 14 amino acids long. V dropped 7 bases and J dropped 1 base, with 13 bases sitting between them. CDR1 SGHTA and CDR2 FQGNSA come from the germline V gene. The CDR3 spells CASTVPRGQETQYF. CDR3 in DNA: TGTGCCAGCACCGTACCCAGGGGCCAAGAGACCCAGTACTTC.

V usage is TRBV11-2 and J usage is TRBJ1-1, with 9 bases fitting TRBD1. CDR3 length: 16 residues. Germline assignment: CDR1 SGHAT and CDR2 FQNNGV. V trimming: 1 base; J trimming: 6 bases; junction bases outside the gene matches: 9. CDR3 sequence (DNA): TGTGCCAGCAGCTTAGTTGCGGGGACAGGGTACTCTGAAGCTTTCTTT. Residues: CASSLVAGTGYSEAFF.

This chain connects TRBV14 to TRBJ2-3; TRBD2 matches 8 bases. From germline, CDR1 is SGHDN and CDR2 FVKESK. V was pared by 0 bases and J by 0 bases, with 2 bases of the junction left unmatched. The CDR3 runs to 16 residues. DNA for the CDR3: TGTGCCAGCAGCCAAGATCCTAGCGGGAGCACAGATACGCAGTATTTT. It encodes CASSQDPSGSTDTQYF. The full variable domain, completed using reference TRBV14 and TRBJ2-3, is EAGVTQFPSHSVIEKGQTVTLRCDPISGHDNLYWYRRVMGKEIKFLLHFVKESKQDESGMPNNRFLAERTGGTYSTLKVQPAELEDSGVYFCASSQDPSGSTDTQYFGPGTRLTVL.

The CDR3 loop reads CSVESLLGRGRGGYTF. CDR3 bases: TGCAGCGTTGAAAGTTTATTAGGCAGGGGAAGAGGTGGCTACACCTTC. This rearrangement joins TRBV29-1 to TRBJ1-2; D is perhaps TRBD1 (6 bases). There are 16 residues in the CDR3. Germline CDR1 reads SQVTM; CDR2 reads ANQGSEA. Trimming removed 2 bases from V and 7 bases from J, with 23 bases in between.

The rearrangement uses TRBV30 and TRBJ1-2, with a tentative D call TRBD1 (6 bases). The CDR3 has 12 residues. Germline CDR1 is GTSNPN and CDR2 is SVGIG (reference sequence). Trimming removed 4 bases from V and 7 bases from J, with 13 bases in between. The CDR3 DNA reads TGTGCCTGGACTAGTACAGGGACTGGCTACACCTTC. It encodes CAWTSTGTGYTF. Filled out from reference TRBV30 and TRBJ1-2, the complete variable domain reads SQTIHQWPATLVQPVGSPLSLECTVEGTSNPNLYWYRQAAGRGLQLLFYSVGIGQISSEVPQNLSASRPQDRQFILSSKKLLLSDSGFYLCAWTSTGTGYTFGSGTRLTVV.

V and J are TRBV27 and TRBJ1-6; D remains ambiguous. Germline values: CDR1 MNHEY, CDR2 SMNVEV (reference sequence). This CDR3 comprises 17 residues. V was shortened by 6 bases and J by 0 bases, with 15 bases between the two germline ends. CDR3 region: CASRERLTSSYNSPLHF. The CDR3 DNA is TGTGCCAGCAGAGAACGACTCACTAGCTCCTATAATTCACCCCTCCACTTT.

By sample fraction, this clone is medium-sized (0.01 to 0.1%). The chain couples TRBV11-2 to TRBJ2-2, with TRBD1 matching 10 bases. The CDR3 covers 17 residues. V was pared by 3 bases and J by 5 bases, with 9 bases of the junction left unmatched. From germline, CDR1 is SGHAT and CDR2 FQNNGV. The CDR3 here is CASSFPRQGARTGELFF. CDR3 in DNA: TGTGCCAGCAGCTTCCCACGACAGGGGGCGAGGACCGGGGAGCTGTTTTTT.

V usage is TRBV4-3 and J usage is TRBJ1-2; no clear D. Looked up from germline, CDR1 is LGHNA and CDR2 is YSLEER. The CDR3 runs to 14 residues. V dropped 4 bases and J dropped 3 bases, with 12 bases sitting between them. CDR3 loop: CASSLERGDYGYTF. The CDR3 DNA reads as TGCGCCAGCAGCCTAGAACGCGGGGACTATGGCTACACCTTC.

The chain uses TRBV6-1 and TRBJ1-1, with TRBD1 matching over 10 bases. The CDR3 consists of 15 residues. Per the germline V gene, CDR1 is MNHNS and CDR2 is SASEGT. Unmatched junction bases numbered 14, after V lost 5 bases and J lost 11 bases. This chain's CDR3 is CASSLTDRGLTNAFF. The CDR3 DNA reads as TGTGCCAGCAGTCTAACCGACAGGGGGCTTACAAACGCTTTCTTT.

CDR3 coding DNA: TGTGCCACCAGCGGTTCAGGGGCCTACTCTGGAAACACCATATATTTT. It is translated as CATSGSGAYSGNTIYF. This chain links TRBV15 with TRBJ1-3, with a possible D match to TRBD1 (6 bases). There are 16 residues in the CDR3. Trimming took off 5 bases at V and 0 bases at J, with 14 bases between the two ends. Germline V gives CDR1 LNHNV, CDR2 YYDKDF (reference sequence).

This clone occurred a few times. The CDR3 sequence is CAISENRPNSNQPQHF. Here the CDR3 DNA reads TGTGCCATCAGTGAGAACAGGCCTAATAGCAATCAGCCCCAGCATTTT. The chain recombines TRBV10-3 with TRBJ1-5, with D possibly matching TRBD1 (5 bases). Germline assignment: CDR1 ENHRY and CDR2 SYGVKD. The CDR3 extends over 16 amino acids. V was clipped by 2 bases and J by 0 bases, with 11 bases between them.

This clone was detected only a few times. This rearrangement joins TRBV6-1 to TRBJ1-1, with no clear D. V lost 3 bases, J lost 6 bases, and 8 bases lay in between. CDR3 length: 12 amino acids. CDR1 is MNHNS, CDR2 SASEGT, per germline. In DNA, the CDR3 is TGTGCCAGCAGTGATGGAGGTCCTGAAGCTTTCTTT. The encoded protein is CASSDGGPEAFF.